This TCR beta chain came from a study of technical replicates of blood from a few donors. The CDR3 totals 16 residues. Trimming shortened V by 5 bases and J by 0 bases, and 17 bases separated the two germline ends. From germline, CDR1 is SGHVS and CDR2 FQNEAQ. Profiling relied on immunoSEQ multiplex PCR, and the TCRdb table lists in-frame clones only, not all of them. The profile covers 60,000 to 75,000 clones, with roughly 89% appearing a single time and 5.2% taken by the ten largest. The receptor was isolated from a human donor in good health. Some clones in this sample may be carry-over from other donors' samples. Sequenced: PBMCs. This rearrangement joins TRBV7-8 to TRBJ2-7; maybe TRBD2 (6 bases). This CDR3 reads CASSRDWEVLSYEQYF. The CDR3 coding sequence is TGTGCCAGCAGCCGAGACTGGGAGGTGCTCTCCTACGAGCAGTACTTC.